This TCR beta chain emerged from a study of blood T cell repertoires in COVID-19. In the study overall: Material from acute and convalescent COVID-19 was sourced from the United States, Italy and Spain. The analysed material was cDNA or gDNA that came from T cells, B-cell-depleted T cells, or PBMCs.

As handled by the study authors: Amplification of reference gene primers was used by the study to estimate nucleated cell counts. Clones were sequenced by immunoSEQ multiplex PCR, and TCRdb holds only the in-frame ones, with some missing. D and trimming come from the DNA, and the V and J calls and clone size come from that table. The table has roughly 43,000 clones, 88% seen once. J was trimmed by 2 bases and V by 6 bases; bases with no gene match: 13. Germline V gene data show CDR1 as SGHRS and CDR2 as YFSETQ. There are 16 residues in the CDR3. The receptor was isolated from a human donor in a cohort sampled during active COVID-19. The rearrangement joins TRBV5-1 to TRBJ1-2; TRBD1 matches 7 bases. Sequencing input: peripheral blood. As DNA, the CDR3 is TGCGCCAGCACCATATCACAGGGGAAAGCCAACTATGGCTACACCTTC. Protein product: CASTISQGKANYGYTF.